The subject of this entry is one TCR beta chain. What it binds is unknown. The data belong to a study of response to subunit inactivated influenza vaccine. Regarding the study as a whole: It was suggested by the authors that few new T cells are recruited by each seasonal influenza vaccination.

TCRdb re-derived calls from the RT-PCR reads in MiXCR, one entry per CDR3 protein. In the table there are hundreds of thousands of distinct CDR3 sequences, around 18% of which are singletons. CDR1 is MGHRA and CDR2 is YSYEKL in the germline V gene. V shed 1 base and J shed 8 bases, with 17 bases lying between them. This CDR3 has 16 residues. This chain connects TRBV4-1 to TRBJ1-4; weak D call: TRBD1 (5 bases). Sequenced material: PBMCs from blood, taken less than 6 days after vaccination. The source is a man between 50 and 59 years old who received an inactivated influenza vaccine. The CDR3 nucleotides are TGCGCCAGCAGCCAAGCCGCAGGGTCAGAAGGGGAAAAACTGTTTTTT. Protein sequence: CASSQAAGSEGEKLFF.